The T cell receptor (beta chain) under discussion was sequenced for a study of response to subunit inactivated influenza vaccine. This clonotype occurred many times. Its matching antigen is unknown. From the RT-PCR reads, TCRdb called clonotypes with MiXCR, one entry per CDR3 protein. The sample yields 550,000 to 650,000 distinct CDR3 sequences, over 9.5% seen once. Study results and limitations: Seasonal influenza vaccination, on each occasion, was suggested by the authors to recruit few new T cells.

The sequenced sample was PBMCs from blood, obtained on the day of vaccination. This receptor was identified in a man aged 45-65 years who received an inactivated influenza vaccine.

CDR3 sequence reads: CSVLGSSQETQYF. As DNA, the CDR3 is TGCAGCGTTCTCGGGAGTTCCCAAGAGACCCAGTACTTC. The rearrangement links TRBV29-1 to TRBJ2-5, with D possibly TRBD2 on 6 matching bases. The CDR3 totals 13 residues. CDR1 is SQVTM, CDR2 ANQGSEA, per germline. Trimming cost V 5 bases and J 1 base, with 11 bases left between them. The full variable domain, completed using reference TRBV29-1 and TRBJ2-5, is SAVISQKPSRDICQRGTSLTIQCQVDSQVTMMFWYRQQPGQSLTLIATANQGSEATYESGFVIDKFPISRPNLTFSTLTVSNMSPEDSSIYLCSVLGSSQETQYFGPGTRLLVL.